The next 18 T cell receptor beta chains were all read from a single sample in a study of blood T cell repertoires in COVID-19. Sequencing used immunoSEQ multiplex PCR; TCRdb keeps in-frame clones, though not all of them. The table shows roughly 150,000 clones, with 65% to 85% occurring only once. Material: peripheral blood. Receptor source: a woman aged 80 or over with acute or convalescent COVID-19.

This chain links TRBV20-1 with TRBJ2-7; D ambiguous. The CDR3 totals 11 residues. V lost 5 bases and J lost 7, with 12 bases in between. Germline values: CDR1 DFQATT, CDR2 SNEGSKA (reference sequence). CDR3 sequence (DNA): TGCAGTGCTGCCTTAAACTGGGAGCAGTACTTC. Translation gives CSAALNWEQYF.

The chain is built from TRBV15 and TRBJ1-2, with D perhaps TRBD1 (6 bases). The CDR3 consists of 16 residues. Germline V CDR1 and CDR2: LNHNV, YYDKDF (reference sequence). V lost 3 bases and J lost 4, with 18 bases in between. CDR3 in amino acids: CATSSVTGRRSYGYTF. The CDR3 DNA is TGTGCCACCAGCAGCGTTACAGGGCGTAGGAGCTATGGCTACACCTTC.

The table lists this clone with a few counts. The chain recombines TRBV29-1 with TRBJ1-2; D is uncertain. The CDR3 loop spans 12 amino acids. The germline gives CDR1 SQVTM, CDR2 ANQGSEA. V gave up 4 bases and J gave up 1 base, with 7 bases separating them. CDR3 in DNA: TGCAGCGTTGGGTCGGTTAACTATGGCTACACCTTC. Amino acids: CSVGSVNYGYTF.

A few counts support this clone. This sequence joins TRBV19 and TRBJ2-3, with 8 bases aligning to TRBD1. CDR3 length: 15 amino acids. Per germline, CDR1 LNHDA and CDR2 SQIVND (reference sequence). V shed 2 bases, J shed 7 bases, and the junction held 8 bases outside the gene matches. CDR3 residues: CASSIKTGERHTQYF. DNA of the CDR3: TGTGCCAGTAGTATAAAGACAGGGGAGCGTCATACGCAGTATTTT.

This chain links TRBV5-6 with TRBJ1-2; 9 positions agree with TRBD1. The CDR3 contains 16 residues. Germline CDR1 SGHDT, CDR2 YYEEEE. V trimming: 4 bases; J trimming: 7 bases; junction bases outside the gene matches: 14. The CDR3: CASSQKITGTGSGYTF. Written as DNA, the CDR3 is TGTGCCAGCAGCCAGAAAATAACCGGGACAGGGAGTGGCTACACCTTC. Full variable domain (remainder filled in from reference TRBV5-6 and TRBJ1-2): DAGVTQSPTHLIKTRGQQVTLRCSPKSGHDTVSWYQQALGQGPQFIFQYYEEEERQRGNFPDRFSGHQFPNYSSELNVNALLLGDSALYLCASSQKITGTGSGYTFGSGTRLTVV.

The chain couples TRBV6-2 or TRBV6-3 to TRBJ2-6; possible D gene TRBD1, 5 bases. Germline values: CDR1 MNHEY, CDR2 SVGEGT. V shed 5 bases and J shed 1 base, with 21 bases lying between them. CDR3 length: 19 amino acids. The CDR3 spells CASSMEGANPSSGANVLTF. DNA for the CDR3: TGTGCCAGCAGTATGGAAGGGGCCAACCCGTCTTCTGGGGCCAACGTCCTGACTTTC.

The chain links TRBV10-2 to TRBJ2-2, with 7 bases lining up with TRBD2. This CDR3 contains 15 residues. The germline V gene has CDR1 WSHSY and CDR2 SAAADI. V lost 5 bases and J lost 2; bases outside the gene matches: 5. CDR3 sequence: CASSPLAVNTGELFF. The CDR3 nucleotides are TGCGCCAGCAGTCCGCTAGCGGTAAACACCGGGGAGCTGTTTTTT.

This chain links TRBV25-1 with TRBJ2-2, with a weak D call TRBD1 (5 bases). Trimming left V 4 bases short and J 4 bases short, with 7 bases between. The CDR3 loop spans 13 amino acids. In germline, CDR1 is MGHDK, CDR2 SYGVNS. Here the CDR3 reads CASSAGITGELFF. CDR3 sequence (DNA): TGTGCCAGCAGTGCAGGGATCACCGGGGAGCTGTTTTTT.

This chain connects TRBV30 to TRBJ1-1, with unresolved D. The V and J ends lost 2 bases and 5 bases respectively, with 6 bases between them. The CDR3 spans 11 residues. CDR1 is GTSNPN, CDR2 SVGIG, per germline (reference sequence). The CDR3 reads CAWSRGTEAFF. CDR3 in DNA: TGTGCCTGGAGTAGAGGGACTGAAGCTTTCTTT.

The J gene is TRBJ2-7, the V gene TRBV13, with TRBD1 as a possible D gene (6 bases). The germline V and J ends were trimmed by 7 bases and 1 base, with 14 bases remaining between them. The CDR3 totals 14 residues. Germline V lookup: CDR1 PRHDT, CDR2 FYEKMQ (reference sequence). The CDR3: CASTYRTESYEQYF. The CDR3 nucleotides read TGTGCCAGCACCTATCGGACAGAATCCTACGAGCAGTACTTC.

The chain carries TRBV19 and TRBJ2-6, with D possibly being TRBD1 (6 bases). Deletions cut 5 bases from V and 2 bases from J, with 22 bases between. Germline CDR1 reads LNHDA; CDR2 reads SQIVND (reference sequence). CDR3 size: 19 residues. The CDR3 nucleotides are TGTGCCAGTAGTTTCCAATCAGGGGTGGGGGCTCCTGGGGCCAACGTCCTGACTTTC. It codes for CASSFQSGVGAPGANVLTF.

The chain couples TRBV11-2 to TRBJ1-2, with a possible D match to TRBD1 (5 bases). Germline lookup yields CDR1 SGHAT and CDR2 FQNNGV. The CDR3 is 14 amino acids. Deletions cut 3 bases from V and 6 bases from J, with 14 bases between. Here the CDR3 DNA reads TGTGCCAGCAGCTTTAACAGGCCCGTGGATGGCTACACCTTC. This codes for CASSFNRPVDGYTF.

The chain joins TRBV4-3 to TRBJ2-7, with 10 nucleotides matching TRBD1. Per the germline V gene, CDR1 is LGHNA and CDR2 is YSLEER. The CDR3 has 17 residues. The junction had 13 bases not matched to a gene; V was cut back by 4 bases and J by 4 bases. The CDR3 DNA reads as TGCGCCAGCAGCCTCAGGCCCTTGACAGGGGGCACTTACGAGCAGTACTTC. It encodes CASSLRPLTGGTYEQYF.

The rearrangement uses TRBV6-5 and TRBJ1-4, with D possibly being TRBD1 (5 bases). Trimming took 2 bases from V and 8 from J, leaving 6 bases between them. Germline values: CDR1 MNHEY, CDR2 SVGAGI. CDR3 length: 12 amino acids. The CDR3 sequence is CASSYGGEKLFF. The CDR3 nucleotides are TGTGCCAGCAGTTACGGGGGGGAAAAACTGTTTTTT.

The chain is built from TRBV18 and TRBJ2-1; D gene unclear. Trimming took off 5 bases at V and 6 bases at J, with 11 bases between the two ends. Germline assignment: CDR1 KGHSH and CDR2 LQKENI. CDR3 length: 13 amino acids. CDR3 protein: CASSANLGNEQFF. Written as DNA, the CDR3 is TGTGCCAGCTCAGCCAATCTAGGCAATGAGCAGTTCTTC. Using reference TRBV18 and TRBJ2-1 for the parts outside the CDR3, the full variable domain is NAGVMQNPRHLVRRRGQEARLRCSPMKGHSHVYWYRQLPEEGLKFMVYLQKENIIDESGMPKERFSAEFPKEGPSILRIQQVVRGDSAAYFCASSANLGNEQFFGPGTRLTVL.

V usage is TRBV5-1 and J usage is TRBJ2-5; D is undetermined. V was shortened by 0 bases and J by 5 bases, with 17 bases between the two germline ends. This CDR3 has 16 residues. Per germline, CDR1 SGHRS and CDR2 YFSETQ. This CDR3 reads CASSLVPAQNGETQYF. The CDR3 nucleotides are TGCGCCAGCAGCTTGGTGCCGGCTCAGAACGGGGAGACCCAGTACTTC.

This clone was counted many times. The chain carries TRBV6-1 and TRBJ2-3, with TRBD2 matching over 14 bases. Losses at the gene ends were 4 bases for V and 9 bases for J; bases not matched to a gene: 9. Germline CDR1 and CDR2: MNHNS and SASEGT. The CDR3 extends over 16 amino acids. CDR3 nucleotides: TGTGCCAGCAGTGGACTAACCGGGACTAGCGGGAGAACGCAGTATTTT. It translates to CASSGLTGTSGRTQYF.

The chain recombines TRBV4-2 with TRBJ1-5; maybe TRBD1 (6 bases). The V and J ends lost 4 bases and 7 bases respectively, with 17 bases between them. Germline CDR1 and CDR2: LGHNA and YNFKEQ. The CDR3 loop spans 15 amino acids. CDR3 DNA: TGTGCCAGCAGCCTTTCACAGGGAATGGGCCAGCCCCAGCATTTT. This sequence encodes CASSLSQGMGQPQHF.